This T cell receptor beta chain comes out of a study of human T cells and chemical hapten exposure. Findings of the study overall: Healthy individuals' immune responses may differ from those of donors, who had alopecia.

This clonotype has only a few counts. Antigen specificity is unknown. CDR3 length equals 14 residues. V dropped 6 bases and J dropped 2 bases, with 11 bases sitting between them. The germline gives CDR1 MNHNS, CDR2 SASEGT. From the RACE reads, TCRdb called clonotypes with MiXCR, one entry per CDR3 protein. The data hold more than 250,000 distinct CDR3 sequences, with about 9% observed a single time. Noted time point: pre-sensitization, week 0. Treatment: therapeutic diphenylcyclopropenone sensitization with weekly scalp DPC. The genes are TRBV6-1 and TRBJ1-5; no firm D call. The receptor was derived from a woman between 35 and 50 years old with alopecia areata. Some clones in this sample may be carry-over from other donors' samples. The sample in question was whole blood, obtained in connection with sensitization to the hapten diphenylcyclopropenone (DPC). This chain's CDR3 is CASRGLAGNQPQHF. The CDR3 nucleotides are TGTGCCAGCAGGGGCCTTGCCGGCAATCAGCCCCAGCATTTT.